What follows is one T cell receptor (beta chain) and its context. Its target is unknown. The data were obtained in a study of OX40 agonist ivuxolimab in advanced cancers. Here immunoSEQ multiplex PCR was the method, and the copy in TCRdb shows in-frame clones only, minus some. Here the sample spans around 70,000 clones, just under 85% being singletons. Overall study results and limits: On average, CD8+ T cells showed a greater number of expanded clones than CD4+. Within 6 weeks, CD4+ and CD8+ blood T cells expanded clonally at 0.1 to 3.0 mg/kg.

Source: CD4+ or CD8+ T cells sorted from blood, taken in a trial of the OX40 agonist ivuxolimab. This clonotype was sampled from an adult with an advanced solid tumor such as melanoma, head and neck, liver or kidney cancer.

CDR3 residues: CASSPGTGSNYGYTF. The CDR3 DNA sequence: TGTGCCAGCAGCCCCGGGACAGGGTCTAACTATGGCTACACCTTC. V usage is TRBV28 and J usage is TRBJ1-2; 9 bases are a match to TRBD1. The CDR3 is 15 residues long. Trimming cost V 6 bases and J 0 bases; bases outside gene matches: 5. Looked up from germline, CDR1 is MDHEN and CDR2 is SYDVKM.